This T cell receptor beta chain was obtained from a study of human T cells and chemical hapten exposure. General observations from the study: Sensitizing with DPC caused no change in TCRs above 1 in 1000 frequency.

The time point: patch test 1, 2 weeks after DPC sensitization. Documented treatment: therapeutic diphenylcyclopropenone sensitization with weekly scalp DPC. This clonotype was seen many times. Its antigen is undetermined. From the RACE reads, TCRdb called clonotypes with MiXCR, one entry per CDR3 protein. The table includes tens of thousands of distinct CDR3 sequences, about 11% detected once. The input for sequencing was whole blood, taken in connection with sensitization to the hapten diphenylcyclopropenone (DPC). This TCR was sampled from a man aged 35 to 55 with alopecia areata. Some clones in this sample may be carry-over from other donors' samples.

In nucleotides, the CDR3 is TGTGCCAGCGCTCAGACAGGGAACACTGAAGCTTTCTTT. This encodes CASAQTGNTEAFF. The chain combines TRBV7-9 with TRBJ1-1, with a weak D call TRBD1 (6 bases). The V gene lost 8 bases and the J gene lost 1 base, with 11 bases spanning the gap. The CDR3 runs to 13 residues. The germline V gene encodes CDR1 SEHNR and CDR2 FQNEAQ (reference sequence). The full variable domain, completed using reference TRBV7-9 and TRBJ1-1, is DTGVSQNPRHKITKRGQNVTFRCDPISEHNRLYWYRQTLGQGPEFLTYFQNEAQLEKSRLLSDRFSAERPKGSFSTLEIQRTEQGDSAMYLCASAQTGNTEAFFGQGTRLTVV.